What follows are 18 T cell receptor beta chains derived from one specimen sequenced in a study of shared clonotypes between healthy human individuals. Measured with immunoSEQ multiplex PCR; TCRdb has only the in-frame clones, and not every one. Of over 1.4 million clones detected, approximately 96% appear once; the ten largest clones hold approximately 1.1%. The specimen was naive CD4+ T cells sorted from blood. As to subset: CD45RA+ positively selected. These receptors came from a man aged 30 to 39 in good health.

V is TRBV7-2 and J is TRBJ1-2; D call uncertain. CDR1 is SGHTA, CDR2 FQGNSA, per germline. This CDR3 spans 12 amino acids. Trimming left V 3 bases short and J 4 bases short, with 6 bases between. The CDR3 is CASSFTVYGYTF. The CDR3, as DNA: TGTGCCAGCAGCTTTACCGTCTATGGCTACACCTTC.

The rearrangement links TRBV29-1 to TRBJ2-1, with TRBD2 identical over 7 bases. The germline gives CDR1 SQVTM, CDR2 ANQGSEA. V was clipped by 4 bases and J by 6 bases; unmatched bases: 0. CDR3 length equals 11 residues. CDR3 amino acids: CSVGTSNEQFF. As DNA, the CDR3 is TGCAGCGTTGGGACTAGCAATGAGCAGTTCTTC.

The chain couples TRBV5-6 to TRBJ1-4, with 9 bases fitting TRBD1. The junction had 3 bases not matched to a gene; V was cut back by 1 base and J by 5 bases. The CDR3 spans 15 residues. The V gene's germline CDR1 is SGHDT and CDR2 YYEEEE. This chain's CDR3 is CASSLSGQGNEKLFF. The CDR3 coding sequence is TGTGCCAGCAGCTTGTCCGGACAGGGGAATGAAAAACTGTTTTTT.

J is TRBJ2-5 and V is TRBV12-5, with 7 positions matching TRBD2. V lost 6 bases to trimming and J lost 2 bases; unmatched junction nucleotides: 9. This CDR3 comprises 15 residues. Germline V gene sequence: CDR1 LGHNT, CDR2 FRNRAP. The CDR3 here is CASGSLASGQETQYF. CDR3 sequence (DNA): TGTGCTAGTGGGTCCCTCGCTAGCGGACAAGAGACCCAGTACTTC.

The chain carries TRBV19 and TRBJ1-5; no firm D call. CDR1 and CDR2 (germline): LNHDA, SQIVND (reference sequence). The CDR3 sequence is 15 residues long. V lost 4 bases to trimming and J lost 0 bases, with 10 bases between them. CDR3 protein: CASSTADYSNQPQHF. The CDR3 DNA is TGTGCCAGTAGTACGGCAGATTATAGCAATCAGCCCCAGCATTTT.

About this clone: The same CDR3 is also encoded by other DNA sequences in this sample. This sequence joins TRBV19 and TRBJ1-5; D possibly corresponds to TRBD1 (5 bases). Germline V CDR1 and CDR2: LNHDA, SQIVND (reference sequence). V lost 9 bases and J 3 bases, leaving 12 bases between the germline ends. CDR3 length: 13 amino acids. In nucleotides, the CDR3 is TGTGCCAGCCGTGGGGGGGTCAATCAGCCCCAGCATTTT. Residues: CASRGGVNQPQHF.

V gene TRBV28 combines with J gene TRBJ2-2; 14 bases agree with TRBD2. Per germline, CDR1 MDHEN and CDR2 SYDVKM. This CDR3 comprises 16 residues. J lost 6 bases, V lost 6 bases, and 6 bases had no gene match. CDR3 sequence: CASSQPGLAGAGELFF. DNA of the CDR3: TGTGCCAGCAGCCAACCGGGACTAGCGGGAGCCGGGGAGCTGTTTTTT. Full variable domain (rest looked up from reference TRBV28 and TRBJ2-2): DVKVTQSSRYLVKRTGEKVFLECVQDMDHENMFWYRQDPGLGLRLIYFSYDVKMKEKGDIPEGYSVSREKKERFSLILESASTNQTSMYLCASSQPGLAGAGELFFGEGSRLTVL.

This clone occurred a few times. Other DNA sequences in this specimen translate into the identical CDR3. The chain joins TRBV5-1 to TRBJ1-1; D gene ambiguous. V shed 0 bases and J shed 1 base, with 4 bases lying between them. This CDR3 is built from 13 residues. Germline V gene sequence: CDR1 SGHRS, CDR2 YFSETQ. The CDR3 nucleotides read TGCGCCAGCAGCTTGGATCCGAACACTGAAGCTTTCTTT. This encodes CASSLDPNTEAFF.

The chain uses TRBV2 and TRBJ1-3, with D hard to call. This CDR3 has 15 residues. V was pared by 0 bases and J by 4 bases, with 10 bases between. Germline assignment: CDR1 SNHLY and CDR2 FYNNEI. The CDR3 nucleotides read TGTGCCAGCAGTGAAGCGCCGGGGTACGGAAACACCATATATTTT. Protein sequence: CASSEAPGYGNTIYF.

The chain carries TRBV7-9 and TRBJ1-5; a possible D gene is TRBD1 (5 bases). This CDR3 spans 16 amino acids. V lost 5 bases and J 3 bases, leaving 17 bases between the germline ends. Germline V lookup: CDR1 SEHNR, CDR2 FQNEAQ (reference sequence). Here the CDR3 reads CASSPGTGNLNQPQHF. CDR3 nucleotides: TGTGCCAGCAGCCCGGGGACGGGCAACCTCAATCAGCCCCAGCATTTT.

The chain carries TRBV7-9 and TRBJ1-5; 7 bases match TRBD1. The CDR3 length is 18 residues. The J segment lost 1 base and the V segment lost 5 bases, leaving 14 bases of the junction unmatched. Germline-derived CDR1 and CDR2 are SEHNR and FQNEAQ (reference sequence). In DNA, the CDR3 is TGTGCCAGCAGCCGGACAGGCGGGTTGGGGGGGAGCAATCAGCCCCAGCATTTT. Amino acid sequence: CASSRTGGLGGSNQPQHF.

This rearrangement joins TRBV2 to TRBJ1-1; tentative D call: TRBD1 (5 bases). Trimming left V 6 bases short and J 6 bases short, with 17 bases between. Per the germline V gene, CDR1 is SNHLY and CDR2 is FYNNEI. This CDR3 has 14 residues. CDR3 residues: CASRDREGTPEAFF. CDR3 in DNA: TGTGCCAGCAGAGATAGGGAGGGGACTCCTGAAGCTTTCTTT.

The chain employs TRBV6-5 and TRBJ1-5; D is uncertain. V dropped 6 bases and J dropped 1 base, with 13 bases sitting between them. CDR1 is MNHEY, CDR2 SVGAGI, per germline. The CDR3 spans 15 residues. CDR3 coding DNA: TGTGCCAGCAGCCTTGGGAGGGCGAGCAATCAGCCCCAGCATTTT. Residues: CASSLGRASNQPQHF.

This rearrangement joins TRBV14 to TRBJ1-4; unclear D gene. The CDR3 has 13 residues. From germline, CDR1 is SGHDN and CDR2 FVKESK. Trimming shortened V by 0 bases and J by 8 bases, and 7 bases separated the two germline ends. The CDR3 is CASSQDGGEKLFF. The CDR3 region has the DNA TGTGCCAGCAGCCAAGACGGAGGAGAAAAACTGTTTTTT.

CDR3 in DNA: TGTGCCAGCAGCGCGGACTCGAGCTCCTACGAGCAGTACTTC. Amino acid sequence: CASSADSSSYEQYF. V and J are TRBV9 and TRBJ2-7, with D possibly matching TRBD2 (5 bases). The CDR3 totals 14 residues. Deletions cut 3 bases from V and 0 bases from J, with 10 bases between. Germline CDR1 is SGDLS and CDR2 is YYNGEE.

The rearrangement joins TRBV5-1 to TRBJ2-7; D may correspond to TRBD1 or TRBD2 (5 bases each). V was clipped by 4 bases and J by 5 bases, with 13 bases between them. The CDR3 length is 13 residues. Germline assignment: CDR1 SGHRS and CDR2 YFSETQ. CDR3 protein: CASSQKGTHEQYF. CDR3 bases: TGCGCCAGCAGCCAAAAGGGGACCCACGAGCAGTACTTC.

The chain joins TRBV28 to TRBJ1-5; the D gene is possibly TRBD1 (6 bases). Trimming removed 5 bases at V and 0 bases at J, with 17 bases between. The CDR3 spans 17 residues. Germline V gives CDR1 MDHEN, CDR2 SYDVKM. The CDR3 nucleotides are TGTGCCAGCAGTCAAGGACAGAGGGGGTATAGCAATCAGCCCCAGCATTTT. Its protein product is CASSQGQRGYSNQPQHF.

The chain couples TRBV2 to TRBJ2-3; TRBD2 agrees at 9 bases. There are 16 residues in the CDR3. The germline CDR1 and CDR2 sequences are SNHLY and FYNNEI. V was pared by 4 bases and J by 2 bases, with 7 bases of the junction left unmatched. CDR3 in amino acids: CASSGRTSAYTDTQYF. The CDR3 DNA reads TGTGCCAGCAGTGGGCGGACTAGCGCATACACAGATACGCAGTATTTT.